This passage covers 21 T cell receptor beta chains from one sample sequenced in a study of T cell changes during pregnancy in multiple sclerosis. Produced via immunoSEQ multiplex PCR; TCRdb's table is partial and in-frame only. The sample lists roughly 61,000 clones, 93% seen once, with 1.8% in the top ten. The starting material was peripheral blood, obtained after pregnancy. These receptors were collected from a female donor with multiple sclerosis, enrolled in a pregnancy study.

The CDR3 nucleotides are TGTGCCTGGAGTGTACTAGCGGGTTCCTACGAGCAGTACTTC. Amino acids: CAWSVLAGSYEQYF. The chain couples TRBV30 to TRBJ2-7; TRBD2 aligns across 9 bases. The CDR3 covers 14 residues. CDR1 is GTSNPN, CDR2 SVGIG, per germline (reference sequence). V was pared by 0 bases and J by 1 base, with 1 base of the junction left unmatched.

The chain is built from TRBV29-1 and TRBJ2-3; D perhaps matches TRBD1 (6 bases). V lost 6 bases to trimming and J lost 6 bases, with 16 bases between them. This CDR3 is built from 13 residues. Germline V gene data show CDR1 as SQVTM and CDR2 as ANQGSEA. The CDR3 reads CSVTETGPDTQYF. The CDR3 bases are TGCAGCGTAACGGAGACAGGTCCCGATACGCAGTATTTT.

The CDR3 spells CASSQQTGDDEQYF. For the CDR3, the DNA is TGTGCCAGCAGCCAGCAAACAGGGGACGACGAGCAGTACTTC. The chain couples TRBV4-2 to TRBJ2-7; 7 nucleotides agree with TRBD1. The CDR3 extends over 14 amino acids. Trimming cost V 3 bases and J 5 bases; bases outside gene matches: 7. CDR1 LGHNA and CDR2 YNFKEQ come from the germline V gene.

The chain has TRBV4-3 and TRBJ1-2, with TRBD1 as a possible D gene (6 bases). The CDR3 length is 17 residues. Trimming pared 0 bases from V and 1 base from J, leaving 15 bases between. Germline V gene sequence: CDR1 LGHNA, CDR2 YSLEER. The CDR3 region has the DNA TGCGCCAGCAGCCAAGATCTGAGGACAGCGAGTAACTATGGCTACACCTTC. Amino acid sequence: CASSQDLRTASNYGYTF.

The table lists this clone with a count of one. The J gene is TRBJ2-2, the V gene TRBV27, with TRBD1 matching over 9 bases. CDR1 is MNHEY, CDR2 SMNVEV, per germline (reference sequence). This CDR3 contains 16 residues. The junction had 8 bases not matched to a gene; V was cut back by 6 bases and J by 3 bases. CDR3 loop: CASSTGQGFYTGELFF. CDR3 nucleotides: TGTGCCAGCAGCACAGGACAGGGGTTTTACACCGGGGAGCTGTTTTTT.

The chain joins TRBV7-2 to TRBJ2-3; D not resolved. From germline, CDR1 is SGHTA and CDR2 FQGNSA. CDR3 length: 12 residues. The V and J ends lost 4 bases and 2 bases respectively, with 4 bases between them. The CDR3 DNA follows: TGTGCCAGCAGCTACAACACAGATACGCAGTATTTT. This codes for CASSYNTDTQYF.

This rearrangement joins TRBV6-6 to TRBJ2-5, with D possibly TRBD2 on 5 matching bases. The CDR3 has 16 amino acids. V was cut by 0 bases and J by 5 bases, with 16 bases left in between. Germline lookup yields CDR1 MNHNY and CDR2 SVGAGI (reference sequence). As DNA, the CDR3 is TGTGCCAGCAGTTACTCCGCTGGCGGGTTGTGGGAGACCCAGTACTTC. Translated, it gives CASSYSAGGLWETQYF.

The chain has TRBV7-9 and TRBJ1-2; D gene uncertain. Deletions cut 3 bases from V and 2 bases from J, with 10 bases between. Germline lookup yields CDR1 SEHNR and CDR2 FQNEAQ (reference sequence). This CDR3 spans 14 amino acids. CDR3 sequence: CASSFLWQNYGYTF. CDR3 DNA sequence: TGTGCCAGCAGCTTTTTGTGGCAGAACTATGGCTACACCTTC.

This CDR3 is CASSPSADTQYF. The CDR3 region has the DNA TGTGCCAGTAGCCCTAGCGCAGATACGCAGTATTTT. The rearrangement joins TRBV19 to TRBJ2-3, with D perhaps TRBD2 (6 bases). Germline V CDR1 and CDR2: LNHDA, SQIVND (reference sequence). Trimming took 6 bases from V and 4 from J, leaving 8 bases between them. CDR3 length: 12 residues.

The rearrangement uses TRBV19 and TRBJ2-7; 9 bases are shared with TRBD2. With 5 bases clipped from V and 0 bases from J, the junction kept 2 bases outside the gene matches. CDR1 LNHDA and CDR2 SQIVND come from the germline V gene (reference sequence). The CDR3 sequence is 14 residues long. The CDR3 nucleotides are TGTGCCAGTAGTTCTAGCGGGATCTCCTACGAGCAGTACTTC. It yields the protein CASSSSGISYEQYF.

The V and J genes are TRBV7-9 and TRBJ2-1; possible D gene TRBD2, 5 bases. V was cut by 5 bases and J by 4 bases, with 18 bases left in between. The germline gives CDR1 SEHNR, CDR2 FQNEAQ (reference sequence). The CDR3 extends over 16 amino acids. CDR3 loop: CASSTIRGLKYNEQFF. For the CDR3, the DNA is TGTGCCAGCAGCACAATCCGAGGACTTAAGTACAATGAGCAGTTCTTC.

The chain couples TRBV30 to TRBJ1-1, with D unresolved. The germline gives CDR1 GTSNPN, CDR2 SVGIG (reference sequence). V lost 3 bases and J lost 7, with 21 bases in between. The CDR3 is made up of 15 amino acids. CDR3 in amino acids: CAWRALGETRLEAFF. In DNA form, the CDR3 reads TGTGCCTGGAGAGCTTTAGGAGAAACTCGCCTTGAAGCTTTCTTT.

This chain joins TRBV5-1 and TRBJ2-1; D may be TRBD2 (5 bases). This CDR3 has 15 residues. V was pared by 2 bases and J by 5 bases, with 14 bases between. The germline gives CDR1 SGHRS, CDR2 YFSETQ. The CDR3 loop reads CASSFEVTGNNEQFF. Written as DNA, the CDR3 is TGCGCCAGCAGCTTTGAGGTCACGGGGAACAATGAGCAGTTCTTC.

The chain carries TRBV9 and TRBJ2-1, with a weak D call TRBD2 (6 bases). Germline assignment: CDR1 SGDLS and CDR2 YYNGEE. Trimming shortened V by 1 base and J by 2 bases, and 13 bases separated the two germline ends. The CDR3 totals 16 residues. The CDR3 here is CASSVPGLATYNEQFF. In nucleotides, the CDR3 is TGTGCCAGCAGCGTACCGGGGCTAGCGACCTACAATGAGCAGTTCTTC.

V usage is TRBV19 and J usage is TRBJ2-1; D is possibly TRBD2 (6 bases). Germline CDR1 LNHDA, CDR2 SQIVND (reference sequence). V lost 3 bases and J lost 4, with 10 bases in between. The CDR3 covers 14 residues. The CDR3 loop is CASSIIGSYNEQFF. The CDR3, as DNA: TGTGCCAGTAGTATTATCGGGAGTTACAATGAGCAGTTCTTC.

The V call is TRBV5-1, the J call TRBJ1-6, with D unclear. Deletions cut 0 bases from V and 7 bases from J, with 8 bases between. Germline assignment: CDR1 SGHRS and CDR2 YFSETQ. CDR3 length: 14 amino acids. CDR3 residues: CASSLVGANSPLHF. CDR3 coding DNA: TGCGCCAGCAGCTTGGTAGGAGCGAATTCACCCCTCCACTTT.

The chain's CDR3 is CASSLAYYEQYF. The CDR3 DNA is TGTGCCAGCAGCTTAGCCTACTACGAGCAGTACTTC. The chain uses TRBV7-8 and TRBJ2-7, with D unresolved. Trimming stripped 0 bases from V and 3 bases from J, with 3 bases between. The CDR3 has 12 amino acids. Germline loops: CDR1 SGHVS, CDR2 FQNEAQ. The complete variable domain, with remaining parts taken from reference TRBV7-8 and TRBJ2-7, reads GAGVSQSPRYKVAKRGQDVALRCDPISGHVSLFWYQQALGQGPEFLTYFQNEAQLDKSGLPSDRFFAERPEGSVSTLKIQRTQQEDSAVYLCASSLAYYEQYFGPGTRLTVT.

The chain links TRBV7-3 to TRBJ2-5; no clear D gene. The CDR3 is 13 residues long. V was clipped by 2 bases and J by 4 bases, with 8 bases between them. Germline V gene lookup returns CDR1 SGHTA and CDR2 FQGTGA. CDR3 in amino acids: CASSLLARETQYF. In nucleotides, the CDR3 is TGTGCCAGCAGCTTATTAGCCCGAGAGACCCAGTACTTC.

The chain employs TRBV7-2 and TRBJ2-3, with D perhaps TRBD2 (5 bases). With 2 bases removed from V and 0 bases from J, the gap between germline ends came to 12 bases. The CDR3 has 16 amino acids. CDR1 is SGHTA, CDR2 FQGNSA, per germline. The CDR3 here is CASSLQGGTSTDTQYF. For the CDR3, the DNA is TGTGCCAGCAGCTTACAAGGAGGAACTAGCACAGATACGCAGTATTTT.

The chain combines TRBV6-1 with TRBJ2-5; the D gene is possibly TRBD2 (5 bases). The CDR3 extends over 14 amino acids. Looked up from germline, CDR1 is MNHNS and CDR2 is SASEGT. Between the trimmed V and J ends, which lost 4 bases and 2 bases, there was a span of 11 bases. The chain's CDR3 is CASSVGGPQETQYF. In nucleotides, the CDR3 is TGTGCCAGCAGTGTCGGCGGGCCACAAGAGACCCAGTACTTC.

The DNA of the CDR3 is TGTGCCAGTAGACCCCGGGATAATGAAAAACTGTTTTTT. Translated: CASRPRDNEKLFF. The chain has TRBV19 and TRBJ1-4, with D uncertain. V was trimmed by 6 bases and J by 4 bases, leaving 9 bases between them. The CDR3 length is 13 residues. Germline lookup yields CDR1 LNHDA and CDR2 SQIVND (reference sequence).